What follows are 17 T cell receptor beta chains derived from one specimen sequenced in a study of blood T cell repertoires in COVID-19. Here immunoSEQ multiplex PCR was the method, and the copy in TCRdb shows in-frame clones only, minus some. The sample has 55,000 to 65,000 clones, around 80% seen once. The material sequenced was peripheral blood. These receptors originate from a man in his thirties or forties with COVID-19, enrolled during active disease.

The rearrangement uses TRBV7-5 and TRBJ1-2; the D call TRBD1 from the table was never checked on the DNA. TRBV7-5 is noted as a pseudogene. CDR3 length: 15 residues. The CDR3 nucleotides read TGTGCCAGAAGCCCTTACAGGGGCTCCAACTATGGCTACACCTTC. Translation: CARSPYRGSNYGYTF.

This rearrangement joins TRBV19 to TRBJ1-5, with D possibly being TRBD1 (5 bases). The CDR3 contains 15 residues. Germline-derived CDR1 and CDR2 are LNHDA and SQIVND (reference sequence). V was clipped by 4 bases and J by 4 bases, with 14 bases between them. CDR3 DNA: TGTGCCAGTAGTACCACCTCGGGGGGTAATCAGCCCCAGCATTTT. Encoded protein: CASSTTSGGNQPQHF. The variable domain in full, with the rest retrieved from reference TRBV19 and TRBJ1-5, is DGGITQSPKYLFRKEGQNVTLSCEQNLNHDAMYWYRQDPGQGLRLIYYSQIVNDFQKGDIAEGYSVSREKKESFPLTVTSAQKNPTAFYLCASSTTSGGNQPQHFGDGTRLSIL.

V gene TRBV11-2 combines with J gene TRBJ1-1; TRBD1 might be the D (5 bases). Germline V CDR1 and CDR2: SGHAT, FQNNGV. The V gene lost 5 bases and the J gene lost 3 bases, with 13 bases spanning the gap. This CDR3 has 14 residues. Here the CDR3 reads CASSPRWGDTEAFF. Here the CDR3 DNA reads TGTGCCAGCAGCCCGCGCTGGGGGGACACTGAAGCTTTCTTT.

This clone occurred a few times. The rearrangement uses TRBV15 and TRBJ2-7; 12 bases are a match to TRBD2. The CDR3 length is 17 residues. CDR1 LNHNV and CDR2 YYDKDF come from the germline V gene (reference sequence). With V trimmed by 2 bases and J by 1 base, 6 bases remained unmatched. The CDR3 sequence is CATSRTQTSGSSYEQYF. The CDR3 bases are TGTGCCACCAGCAGAACACAGACTAGCGGGAGTTCCTACGAGCAGTACTTC. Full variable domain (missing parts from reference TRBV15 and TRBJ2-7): DAMVIQNPRYQVTQFGKPVTLSCSQTLNHNVMYWYQQKSSQAPKLLFHYYDKDFNNEADTPDNFQSRRPNTSFCFLDIRSPGLGDTAMYLCATSRTQTSGSSYEQYFGPGTRLTVT.

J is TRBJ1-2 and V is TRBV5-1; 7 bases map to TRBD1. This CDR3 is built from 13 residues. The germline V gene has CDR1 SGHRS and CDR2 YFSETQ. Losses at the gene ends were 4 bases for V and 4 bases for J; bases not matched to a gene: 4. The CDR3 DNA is TGCGCCAGCAGCGTATCAGGGGGCTATGGCTACACCTTC. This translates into CASSVSGGYGYTF. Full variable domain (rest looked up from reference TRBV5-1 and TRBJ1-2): KAGVTQTPRYLIKTRGQQVTLSCSPISGHRSVSWYQQTPGQGLQFLFEYFSETQRNKGNFPGRFSGRQFSNSRSEMNVSTLELGDSALYLCASSVSGGYGYTFGSGTRLTVV.

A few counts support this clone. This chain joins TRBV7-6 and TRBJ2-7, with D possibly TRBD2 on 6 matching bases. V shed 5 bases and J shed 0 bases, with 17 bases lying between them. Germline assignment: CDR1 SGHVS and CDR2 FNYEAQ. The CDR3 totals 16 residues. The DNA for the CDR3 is TGTGCCAGCAGCCCCAGGAGGGGCAGAAACTCCTACGAGCAGTACTTC. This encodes CASSPRRGRNSYEQYF.

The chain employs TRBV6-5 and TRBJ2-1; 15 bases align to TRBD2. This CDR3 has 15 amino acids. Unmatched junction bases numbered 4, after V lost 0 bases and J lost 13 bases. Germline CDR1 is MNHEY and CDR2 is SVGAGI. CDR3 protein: CASSYSGLAGGEQFF. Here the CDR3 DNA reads TGTGCCAGCAGTTACTCGGGACTAGCGGGAGGCGAACAGTTCTTC.

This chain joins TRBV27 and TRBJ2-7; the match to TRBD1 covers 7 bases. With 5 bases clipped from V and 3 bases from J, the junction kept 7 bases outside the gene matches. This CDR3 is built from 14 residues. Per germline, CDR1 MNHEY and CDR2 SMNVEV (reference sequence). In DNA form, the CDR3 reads TGTGCCAGCAGTCGATCGGGACAGAGCTACGAGCAGTACTTC. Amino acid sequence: CASSRSGQSYEQYF.

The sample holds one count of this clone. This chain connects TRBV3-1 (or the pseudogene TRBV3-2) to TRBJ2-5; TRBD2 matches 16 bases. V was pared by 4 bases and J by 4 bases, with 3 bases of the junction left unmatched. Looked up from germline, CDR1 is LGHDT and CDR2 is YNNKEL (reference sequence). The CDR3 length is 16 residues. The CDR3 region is CASSPGLAGGGETQYF. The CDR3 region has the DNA TGTGCCAGCAGCCCGGGACTAGCGGGAGGGGGAGAGACCCAGTACTTC.

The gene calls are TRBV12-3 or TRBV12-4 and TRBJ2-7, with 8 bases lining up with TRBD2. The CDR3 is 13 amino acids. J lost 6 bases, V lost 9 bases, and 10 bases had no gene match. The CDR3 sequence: CASQRESTGEQYF. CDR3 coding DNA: TGTGCCAGTCAGCGGGAGTCTACGGGCGAGCAGTACTTC.

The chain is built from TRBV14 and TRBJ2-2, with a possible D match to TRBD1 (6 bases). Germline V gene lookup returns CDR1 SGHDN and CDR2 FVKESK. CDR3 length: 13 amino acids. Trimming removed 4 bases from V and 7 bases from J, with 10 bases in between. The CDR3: CASSLQGIGELFF. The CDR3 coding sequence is TGTGCCAGCAGCCTACAGGGAATCGGGGAGCTGTTTTTT.

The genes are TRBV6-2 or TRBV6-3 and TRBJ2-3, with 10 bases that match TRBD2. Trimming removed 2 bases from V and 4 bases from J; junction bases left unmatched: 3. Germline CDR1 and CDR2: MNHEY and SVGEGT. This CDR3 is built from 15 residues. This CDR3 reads CASSYIAGGPDTQYF. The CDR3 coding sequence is TGTGCCAGCAGTTACATAGCGGGAGGCCCAGATACGCAGTATTTT.

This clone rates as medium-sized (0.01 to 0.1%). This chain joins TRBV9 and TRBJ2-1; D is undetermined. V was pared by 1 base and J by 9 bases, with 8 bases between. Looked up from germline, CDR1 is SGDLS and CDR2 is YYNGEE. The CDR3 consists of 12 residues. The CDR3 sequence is CASSVTPPEQFF. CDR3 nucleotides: TGTGCCAGCAGCGTAACTCCCCCTGAGCAGTTCTTC.

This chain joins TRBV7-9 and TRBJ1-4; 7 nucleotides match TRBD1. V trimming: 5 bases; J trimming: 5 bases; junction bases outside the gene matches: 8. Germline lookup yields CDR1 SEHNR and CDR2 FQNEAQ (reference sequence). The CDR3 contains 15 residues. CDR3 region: CASSLTQGGNEKLFF. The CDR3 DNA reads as TGTGCCAGCAGCCTCACCCAGGGGGGAAATGAAAAACTGTTTTTT.

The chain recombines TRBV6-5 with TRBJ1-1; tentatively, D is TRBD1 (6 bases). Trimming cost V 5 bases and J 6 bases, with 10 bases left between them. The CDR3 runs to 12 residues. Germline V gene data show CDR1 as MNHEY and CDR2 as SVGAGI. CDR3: CASSPGGAEAFF. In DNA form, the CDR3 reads TGTGCCAGCAGTCCGGGGGGCGCTGAAGCTTTCTTT.

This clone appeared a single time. CDR3: CAWGRDTQYF. CDR3 bases: TGTGCCTGGGGCCGAGATACGCAGTATTTT. V gene TRBV30 combines with J gene TRBJ2-3, with D hard to call. Looked up from germline, CDR1 is GTSNPN and CDR2 is SVGIG (reference sequence). The CDR3 totals 10 residues. V was trimmed by 5 bases and J by 5 bases, leaving 5 bases between them. Using reference TRBV30 and TRBJ2-3 for the parts outside the CDR3, the full variable domain is SQTIHQWPATLVQPVGSPLSLECTVEGTSNPNLYWYRQAAGRGLQLLFYSVGIGQISSEVPQNLSASRPQDRQFILSSKKLLLSDSGFYLCAWGRDTQYFGPGTRLTVL.

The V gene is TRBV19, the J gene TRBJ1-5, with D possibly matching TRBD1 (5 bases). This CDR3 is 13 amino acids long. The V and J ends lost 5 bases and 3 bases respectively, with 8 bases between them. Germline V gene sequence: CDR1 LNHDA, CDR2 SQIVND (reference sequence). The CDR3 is CASSGAANQPQHF. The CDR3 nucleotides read TGTGCCAGTAGTGGGGCAGCCAATCAGCCCCAGCATTTT.